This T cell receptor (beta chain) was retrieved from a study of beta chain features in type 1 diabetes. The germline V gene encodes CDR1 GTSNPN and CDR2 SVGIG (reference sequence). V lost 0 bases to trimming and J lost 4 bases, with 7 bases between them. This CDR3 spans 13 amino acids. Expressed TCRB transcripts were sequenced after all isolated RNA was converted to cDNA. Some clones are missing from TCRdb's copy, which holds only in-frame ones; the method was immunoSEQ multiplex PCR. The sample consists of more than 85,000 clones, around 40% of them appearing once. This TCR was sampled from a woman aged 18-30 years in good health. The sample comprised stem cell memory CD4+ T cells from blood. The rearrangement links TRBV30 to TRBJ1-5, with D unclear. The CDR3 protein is CAWSVSENQPQHF. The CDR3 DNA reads TGTGCCTGGAGTGTATCGGAGAATCAGCCCCAGCATTTT.